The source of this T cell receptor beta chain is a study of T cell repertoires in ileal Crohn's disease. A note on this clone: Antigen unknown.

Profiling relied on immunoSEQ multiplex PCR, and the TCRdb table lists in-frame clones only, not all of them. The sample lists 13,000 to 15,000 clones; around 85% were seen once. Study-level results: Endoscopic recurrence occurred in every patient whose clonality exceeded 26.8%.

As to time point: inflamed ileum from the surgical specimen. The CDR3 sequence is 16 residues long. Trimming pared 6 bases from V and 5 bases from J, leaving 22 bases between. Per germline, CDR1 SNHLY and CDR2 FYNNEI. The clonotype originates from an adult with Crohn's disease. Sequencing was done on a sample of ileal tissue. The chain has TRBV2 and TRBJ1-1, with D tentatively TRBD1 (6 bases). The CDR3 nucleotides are TGTGCCAGCAGCGAGCACCAACAGGGAGGGGATACTGAAGCTTTCTTT. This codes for CASSEHQQGGDTEAFF.